This entry lists 10 T cell receptor beta chains sequenced from one sample in a study of shared clonotypes between healthy human individuals. Assay: immunoSEQ multiplex PCR; the TCRdb copy retains only in-frame clones and omits some. The sample includes roughly 500,000 clones, about 85% of them seen just once. The sample comprised PBMCs. The source is a woman aged 40 to 50 in good health. Some clones in this sample may be carry-over from other donors' samples.

The CDR3 here is CASRGLAGNTIYF. The CDR3 DNA reads TGTGCCAGCAGGGGTTTAGCTGGAAACACCATATATTTT. The J gene is TRBJ1-3, the V gene TRBV25-1; D ambiguous. Trimming shortened V by 6 bases and J by 2 bases, and 8 bases separated the two germline ends. The CDR3 loop spans 13 amino acids. The germline CDR1 and CDR2 sequences are MGHDK and SYGVNS.

The chain has TRBV5-1 and TRBJ1-3; D not resolved. Germline loops: CDR1 SGHRS, CDR2 YFSETQ. The V and J ends lost 0 bases and 4 bases respectively, with 5 bases between them. This CDR3 contains 13 residues. The CDR3 is CASSLETGNTIYF. CDR3 in DNA: TGCGCCAGCAGCTTGGAGACGGGAAACACCATATATTTT.

The rearrangement uses TRBV12-5 and TRBJ2-2; D gene ambiguous. V lost 0 bases, J lost 7 bases, and 6 bases lay in between. Germline CDR1 and CDR2: LGHNT and FRNRAP. This CDR3 region has 13 residues. The chain's CDR3 is CASGLVGSGELFF. The CDR3 DNA sequence: TGTGCTAGTGGTTTGGTAGGAAGCGGGGAGCTGTTTTTT.

This chain links TRBV2 with TRBJ1-5, with D unclear. CDR3 length: 13 amino acids. CDR1 and CDR2 from the germline V gene are SNHLY and FYNNEI. V gave up 5 bases and J gave up 0 bases, with 5 bases separating them. The CDR3 reads CASSSYSNQPQHF. CDR3 in DNA: TGTGCCAGCAGTTCCTATAGCAATCAGCCCCAGCATTTT.

As for this clone: A far larger clone differs by one base, so this is likely a read error. This specimen includes other DNA sequences encoding the same CDR3. The chain employs TRBV19 and TRBJ1-5; D gene unclear. The CDR3 totals 14 residues. Germline CDR1 and CDR2: LNHDA and SQIVND (reference sequence). This chain's CDR3 is CASSIPARGQPQHF. DNA for the CDR3: TGTGCTAGTAGTATTCCCGCCAGAGGCCAGCCCCAGCATTTT.

This chain connects TRBV29-1 to TRBJ2-4, with 9 bases aligning to TRBD1. The CDR3 extends over 11 amino acids. Unmatched junction bases numbered 3, after V lost 0 bases and J lost 15 bases. The germline gives CDR1 SQVTM, CDR2 ANQGSEA. CDR3 sequence: CSVEDGQGPYF. CDR3 sequence (DNA): TGCAGCGTTGAAGATGGACAGGGGCCGTACTTC. Using reference TRBV29-1 and TRBJ2-4 for the parts outside the CDR3, the full variable domain is SAVISQKPSRDICQRGTSLTIQCQVDSQVTMMFWYRQQPGQSLTLIATANQGSEATYESGFVIDKFPISRPNLTFSTLTVSNMSPEDSSIYLCSVEDGQGPYFGAGTRLSVL.

The rearrangement joins TRBV10-1 to TRBJ2-7; possible D gene TRBD1, 6 bases. Germline CDR1 WNHNN, CDR2 SYGVQD (reference sequence). The CDR3 extends over 14 amino acids. V dropped 0 bases and J dropped 6 bases, with 12 bases sitting between them. The CDR3 DNA reads as TGCGCCAGCAGTGAGTCGCCAGGGGTTAGCGAGCAGTACTTC. It specifies CASSESPGVSEQYF.

The genes are TRBV18 and TRBJ1-1; D perhaps matches TRBD1 (5 bases). The germline V and J ends were trimmed by 1 base and 4 bases, with 10 bases remaining between them. Per the germline V gene, CDR1 is KGHSH and CDR2 is LQKENI. The CDR3 covers 14 residues. The CDR3, as DNA: TGTGCCAGCTCACCACTCTCAGGGAGCACTGAAGCTTTCTTT. Protein: CASSPLSGSTEAFF.

This rearrangement joins TRBV29-1 to TRBJ1-3; no clear D gene. V shed 7 bases and J shed 4 bases, with 17 bases lying between them. This CDR3 is 14 amino acids long. The germline V gene encodes CDR1 SQVTM and CDR2 ANQGSEA. The CDR3, as DNA: TGCAGCGCTCAGACTTCATTGGGCGGAAACACCATATATTTT. This encodes CSAQTSLGGNTIYF. The entire variable domain, with the rest obtained from reference TRBV29-1 and TRBJ1-3, is as follows: SAVISQKPSRDICQRGTSLTIQCQVDSQVTMMFWYRQQPGQSLTLIATANQGSEATYESGFVIDKFPISRPNLTFSTLTVSNMSPEDSSIYLCSAQTSLGGNTIYFGEGSWLTVV.

In regard to this clone: One junction end does not reproduce the germline sequence, and a read error may be involved. The chain is built from TRBV11-3 and TRBJ1-2; a possible D gene is TRBD1 (5 bases). The CDR3 extends over 15 amino acids. Germline-derived CDR1 and CDR2 are SGHNT and YENEEA. CDR3 protein: CASRLAQSRVYGYTF. The CDR3 DNA reads TGTGCCAGCAGATTAGCCCAGAGCAGGGTCTATGGCTACACCTTC.